Listed here is a single T cell receptor beta chain. TCRdb's copy holds only in-frame clones and misses some; the assay was immunoSEQ multiplex PCR. The top ten clones hold 6.5% to 7.5% of a sample with about 2,900 clones, about 85% of them seen once. V was pared by 5 bases and J by 3 bases, with 7 bases of the junction left unmatched. The CDR3 has 14 residues. Germline V lookup: CDR1 SGHTA, CDR2 FQGNSA. The sample comes from a study of T cells in lung cancer brain metastases. The rearrangement joins TRBV7-2 to TRBJ2-7, with 7 nucleotides matching TRBD1. The source material was tumor tissue from the primary lung tumor. The TCR comes from a woman aged 55-69 years with non-small cell lung cancer. The CDR3 DNA reads as TGTGCCAGCAGCATCTCCCGGGACAGCTACGAGCAGTACTTC. It codes for CASSISRDSYEQYF. The variable domain in full, completed from reference TRBV7-2 and TRBJ2-7, reads GAGVSQSPSNKVTEKGKDVELRCDPISGHTALYWYRQSLGQGLEFLIYFQGNSAPDKSGLPSDRFSAERTGGSVSTLTIQRTQQEDSAVYLCASSISRDSYEQYFGPGTRLTVT.